This T cell receptor (beta chain) was observed in a study of blood T cell repertoires in COVID-19. For the study at large: From T cells, B-cell-depleted T cells, or PBMCs came the material, which was cDNA or gDNA.

Per the study methods: Estimation of nucleated cell counts was performed using reference gene primer amplification. Generated by immunoSEQ multiplex PCR, the TCRdb table keeps only in-frame clones and is missing some. V and J calls and clone size are those listed in that table; D and trimming were worked out from the DNA. The repertoire has about 260,000 clones, over 70% of them found once; the top ten carry roughly 1.6%. The trim removed 4 bases at V and 7 bases at J, leaving 10 bases unmatched. The CDR3 length is 15 residues. Germline V gene sequence: CDR1 KGHSH, CDR2 LQKENI. The chain joins TRBV18 to TRBJ1-1, with 9 bases fitting TRBD1. The sequenced material came from peripheral blood. The receptor was derived from a woman in her thirties or forties who had recovered from COVID-19. The CDR3 bases are TGTGCCAGCTCACTAAGGACAGGGGCGATGGGTGAAGCTTTCTTT. Translation gives CASSLRTGAMGEAFF.